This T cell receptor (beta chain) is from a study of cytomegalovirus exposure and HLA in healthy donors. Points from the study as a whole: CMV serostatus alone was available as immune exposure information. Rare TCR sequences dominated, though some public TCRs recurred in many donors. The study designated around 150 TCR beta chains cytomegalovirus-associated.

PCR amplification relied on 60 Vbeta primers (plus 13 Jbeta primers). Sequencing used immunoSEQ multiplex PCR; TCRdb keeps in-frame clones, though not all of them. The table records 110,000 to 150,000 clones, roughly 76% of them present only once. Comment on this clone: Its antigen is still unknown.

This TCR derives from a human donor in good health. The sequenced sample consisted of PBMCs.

This CDR3 is CASSLGDRRYYEQYF. The CDR3 nucleotides read TGCGCCAGCAGCTTAGGGGACAGGAGGTACTACGAGCAGTACTTC. This rearrangement joins TRBV5-1 to TRBJ2-7; 8 bases fit TRBD1. The trim removed 2 bases at V and 3 bases at J, leaving 7 bases unmatched. Germline CDR1 reads SGHRS; CDR2 reads YFSETQ. This CDR3 has 15 amino acids.